This T cell receptor beta chain originates from a study of blood T cell repertoires in COVID-19. About the research overall: Acute-phase and convalescent COVID-19 samples originated in the United States, Italy and Spain.

Patients at the Seattle site were enrolled during active infection and followed longitudinally. Germline lookup yields CDR1 ENHRY and CDR2 SYGVKD. Trimming removed 1 base from V and 7 bases from J, with 13 bases in between. The CDR3 runs 14 residues. As handled by the study authors: Estimates of nucleated cell counts were drawn from the amplification of reference gene primers. Produced via immunoSEQ multiplex PCR; TCRdb's table is partial and in-frame only. The DNA was the basis for D and trimming; V, J and clone size are from that table. The table lists under 400,000 clones, roughly 88% of them singletons, with about 1.5% in the top ten.

The clonotype originates from a young woman with COVID-19, enrolled during active disease. Sequencing was done on a sample of peripheral blood. This chain joins TRBV10-3 and TRBJ1-2; no clear D gene. Written as DNA, the CDR3 is TGTGCCATCAGTGAGTTTGGCCCAACGGGTGGCTACACCTTC. It encodes CAISEFGPTGGYTF.